Below, 27 T cell receptor beta chains from the same sample are listed, as sequenced in a study of identical twins' blood T cells. MiXCR, applied by TCRdb to the 5' RACE reads, yields one record per CDR3 protein. The repertoire consists of 400,000 or so distinct CDR3 sequences, with roughly 28% occurring once and the leading ten covering 5.5% to 6.5%. The sequencing input was PBMCs. All receptors derive from a woman between 18 and 55 years old in good health.

CDR3 sequence (DNA): TGTGCCAGCAGCTTATCTGGAAACCAAGAGACCCAGTACTTC. Translation: CASSLSGNQETQYF. V gene TRBV7-9 combines with J gene TRBJ2-5; D is undetermined. The V and J ends lost 2 bases and 0 bases respectively, with 7 bases between them. The CDR3 is 14 amino acids. Germline V gene lookup returns CDR1 SEHNR and CDR2 FQNEAQ (reference sequence).

This clonotype was found many times. V gene TRBV5-6 combines with J gene TRBJ2-4, with no clear D. The V end was cut by 0 bases, the J end by 6 bases, with 10 bases between. Germline CDR1 reads SGHDT; CDR2 reads YYEEEE. The CDR3 covers 14 residues. The CDR3 region has the DNA TGTGCCAGCAGCTTGGACGGCAGCCGAAACATTCAGTACTTC. Translating gives CASSLDGSRNIQYF.

This clonotype was observed a handful of times. The rearrangement joins TRBV7-9 to TRBJ1-1; unclear D gene. The CDR3 runs to 14 residues. V was pared by 5 bases and J by 0 bases, with 10 bases between. Germline CDR1 reads SEHNR; CDR2 reads FQNEAQ (reference sequence). CDR3 loop: CASSPLGMNTEAFF. CDR3 sequence (DNA): TGTGCCAGCAGCCCCTTAGGGATGAACACTGAAGCTTTCTTT.

This clonotype was seen only once. The chain recombines TRBV2 with TRBJ2-5; D call uncertain. The germline CDR1 and CDR2 sequences are SNHLY and FYNNEI. The CDR3 consists of 12 residues. The V end lost 6 bases, the J end lost 3 bases, and 8 bases lay between the germline ends. The CDR3 loop reads CASRKVEETQYF. DNA for the CDR3: TGTGCCAGCAGGAAGGTCGAAGAGACCCAGTACTTC.

This clonotype was counted many times. This chain uses TRBV6-2 or TRBV6-3 with TRBJ2-1; no clear D gene. The CDR3 sequence is 12 residues long. Germline V gives CDR1 MNHEY, CDR2 SVGEGT. V lost 7 bases and J lost 0, with 4 bases in between. Written as DNA, the CDR3 is TGTGCCAGCATCAACTCCTACAATGAGCAGTTCTTC. Amino acids: CASINSYNEQFF.

With regard to this clonotype: A junction end diverges from the germline sequence, so it may reflect a read error. The chain has TRBV6-5 and TRBJ1-1; D might be TRBD1 (6 bases). The CDR3 has 14 residues. Germline V gene sequence: CDR1 MNHEY, CDR2 SVGAGI. The CDR3 spells CTSTYGQGRTEAFF. CDR3 coding DNA: TGTACCAGCACCTACGGTCAGGGGAGGACTGAAGCTTTCTTT.

This clonotype was recorded many times. V gene TRBV5-5 combines with J gene TRBJ2-1; D unclear. CDR1 SGHKS and CDR2 YYEKEE come from the germline V gene (reference sequence). CDR3 size: 15 residues. The V end lost 0 bases, the J end lost 0 bases, and 7 bases lay between the germline ends. CDR3: CASSLGLSSYNEQFF. CDR3 nucleotides: TGTGCCAGCAGCTTGGGCCTTAGCTCCTACAATGAGCAGTTCTTC.

The V call is TRBV29-1, the J call TRBJ1-1, with D unresolved. Germline loops: CDR1 SQVTM, CDR2 ANQGSEA. The CDR3 sequence is 13 residues long. The V gene lost 3 bases and the J gene lost 1 base, with 9 bases spanning the gap. CDR3 nucleotides: TGCAGCGTTGAGGTGTCTTCGAACACTGAAGCTTTCTTT. Translating it yields CSVEVSSNTEAFF.

The rearrangement links TRBV5-1 to TRBJ1-2; D ambiguous. CDR3 length: 14 residues. V lost 0 bases, J lost 8 bases, and 14 bases lay in between. Germline V gene sequence: CDR1 SGHRS, CDR2 YFSETQ. The CDR3 region has the DNA TGCGCCAGCAGCTTGGAGGGCCCGGTGGACGGCTACACCTTC. The encoded protein is CASSLEGPVDGYTF.

This clonotype was counted a few times. The chain links TRBV19 to TRBJ1-4; D is undetermined. V lost 6 bases, J lost 7 bases, and 12 bases lay in between. Germline lookup yields CDR1 LNHDA and CDR2 SQIVND (reference sequence). The CDR3 is 13 amino acids. The CDR3 bases are TGTGCCAGTAGAGATGAGTCCGGTGAAAAACTGTTTTTT. It translates to CASRDESGEKLFF.

This clonotype was recorded at least ten times. This chain joins TRBV6-4 and TRBJ2-1; a possible D gene is TRBD1 (6 bases). Germline V lookup: CDR1 MRHNA, CDR2 SNTAGT. The CDR3 has 12 residues. Trimming shortened V by 7 bases and J by 8 bases, and 12 bases separated the two germline ends. DNA for the CDR3: TGTGCCAGCATGCTTGGGGGCTATGAGCAGTTCTTC. It yields the protein CASMLGGYEQFF.

The CDR3 loop is CSVRTAYNTGELFF. The CDR3 bases are TGCAGCGTTCGTACGGCCTACAACACCGGGGAGCTGTTTTTT. The chain recombines TRBV29-1 with TRBJ2-2; the D is unclear. V was shortened by 5 bases and J by 2 bases, with 12 bases between the two germline ends. This CDR3 has 14 residues. Germline assignment: CDR1 SQVTM and CDR2 ANQGSEA.

In its sample, this clonotype was seen a few times. The rearrangement uses TRBV29-1 and TRBJ2-1, with D tentatively TRBD2 (6 bases). The CDR3 totals 15 residues. Germline V gives CDR1 SQVTM, CDR2 ANQGSEA. The V end was cut by 0 bases, the J end by 4 bases, with 13 bases between. For the CDR3, the DNA is TGCAGCGTTGAAGATCCGGAGGGCCTTTACAATGAGCAGTTCTTC. Its protein product is CSVEDPEGLYNEQFF.

This clonotype was recorded a few times. This chain joins TRBV29-1 and TRBJ2-1; 8 nucleotides match TRBD2. The V gene's germline CDR1 is SQVTM and CDR2 ANQGSEA. This CDR3 has 12 residues. The J segment lost 7 bases and the V segment lost 4 bases, leaving 3 bases of the junction unmatched. In DNA form, the CDR3 reads TGCAGCGTTGCCAGCGGGAGTAATGAGCAGTTCTTC. Its translation: CSVASGSNEQFF.

This clonotype has a handful of counts. CDR3 loop: CASSLVVGDNSPLHF. The CDR3 nucleotides read TGTGCCAGCAGTTTGGTGGTCGGAGATAATTCACCCCTCCACTTT. The rearrangement uses TRBV27 and TRBJ1-6, with D unresolved. The CDR3 has 15 amino acids. Looked up from germline, CDR1 is MNHEY and CDR2 is SMNVEV (reference sequence). Between the trimmed V and J ends, which lost 3 bases and 5 bases, there was a span of 11 bases.

This clonotype was seen repeatedly, ten times or more. The chain recombines TRBV20-1 with TRBJ1-2; D remains unclear. The CDR3 runs to 12 residues. Germline V gene sequence: CDR1 DFQATT, CDR2 SNEGSKA (reference sequence). Trimming removed 0 bases from V and 6 bases from J, with 8 bases in between. The CDR3 DNA reads as TGCAGTGCTAGAGATAATTGGGATGGCTACACCTTC. Translation gives CSARDNWDGYTF.

This clonotype occurred a few times. A junction boundary mismatches the germline segment, possibly from a read error. J is TRBJ2-4 and V is TRBV12-3 or TRBV12-4; the D is unclear. This CDR3 spans 11 amino acids. The DNA of the CDR3 is TGTGCCAGCAGTTTAGGGCCCTATTCGCACTTC. Amino acids: CASSLGPYSHF.

The CDR3 DNA is TGTGCCAGCAGCCAAGGACCTTTAAGACAGGGGGGCACAGATACGCAGTATTTT. This codes for CASSQGPLRQGGTDTQYF. The rearrangement uses TRBV4-2 and TRBJ2-3, with 9 nucleotides matching TRBD1. This CDR3 spans 18 amino acids. Germline CDR1 LGHNA, CDR2 YNFKEQ. V gave up 1 base and J gave up 1 base; unmatched junction bases: 9.

The chain recombines TRBV7-8 with TRBJ1-1; D uncertain. Trimming left V 3 bases short and J 1 base short, with 12 bases between. Per the germline V gene, CDR1 is SGHVS and CDR2 is FQNEAQ. The CDR3 has 15 amino acids. The CDR3, as DNA: TGTGCCAGCAGCTTGACGGGCCAAAGGAACACTGAAGCTTTCTTT. Translating it yields CASSLTGQRNTEAFF. Full variable domain (missing parts from reference TRBV7-8 and TRBJ1-1): GAGVSQSPRYKVAKRGQDVALRCDPISGHVSLFWYQQALGQGPEFLTYFQNEAQLDKSGLPSDRFFAERPEGSVSTLKIQRTQQEDSAVYLCASSLTGQRNTEAFFGQGTRLTVV.

This clonotype showed up just a few times. This chain joins TRBV7-9 and TRBJ2-3; 11 bases line up with TRBD2. CDR1 and CDR2 from the germline V gene are SEHNR and FQNEAQ (reference sequence). The CDR3 sequence is 15 residues long. Trimming cost V 5 bases and J 5 bases; bases outside gene matches: 6. The CDR3 DNA reads TGTGCCAGCAGCGCACTAGCGGGGGAGATAGATACGCAGTATTTT. Its protein is CASSALAGEIDTQYF. The variable domain in full, with the rest retrieved from reference TRBV7-9 and TRBJ2-3, is DTGVSQNPRHKITKRGQNVTFRCDPISEHNRLYWYRQTLGQGPEFLTYFQNEAQLEKSRLLSDRFSAERPKGSFSTLEIQRTEQGDSAMYLCASSALAGEIDTQYFGPGTRLTVL.

This clonotype was seen a handful of times. The J gene is TRBJ2-1, the V gene TRBV20-1; 9 bases agree with TRBD2. J lost 10 bases, V lost 1 base, and 11 bases had no gene match. The CDR3 totals 15 residues. CDR1 DFQATT and CDR2 SNEGSKA come from the germline V gene (reference sequence). Written as DNA, the CDR3 is TGCAGTGCTAGAGTTCAAGGGCTAGCGGGGACGGAGCAGTTCTTC. The encoded protein is CSARVQGLAGTEQFF.

This clonotype appeared a few times. DNA of the CDR3: TGCAGTGCTAGTAGTCTCGTGAGCTCCTACAATGAGCAGTTCTTC. It codes for CSASSLVSSYNEQFF. The V gene is TRBV20-1, the J gene TRBJ2-1, with D unresolved. This CDR3 region has 15 residues. Germline V gives CDR1 DFQATT, CDR2 SNEGSKA (reference sequence). Between the trimmed V and J ends, which lost 3 bases and 0 bases, there was a span of 12 bases.

The V gene is TRBV11-2, the J gene TRBJ1-1; TRBD1 might be the D (5 bases). The CDR3 contains 14 residues. The germline V gene encodes CDR1 SGHAT and CDR2 FQNNGV. V was trimmed by 5 bases and J by 6 bases, leaving 16 bases between them. The CDR3, as DNA: TGTGCCAGCAGCCCTAGGTGGGGCGGGTCTGAAGCTTTCTTT. This encodes CASSPRWGGSEAFF.

V is TRBV6-2 or TRBV6-3 and J is TRBJ1-2; D call uncertain. The CDR3 length is 13 residues. Germline loops: CDR1 MNHEY, CDR2 SVGEGT. V was pared by 2 bases and J by 6 bases, with 10 bases between. For the CDR3, the DNA is TGTGCCAGCAGTTACGGGTGGGAGAATGGCTACACCTTC. Translation: CASSYGWENGYTF.

V gene TRBV6-5 combines with J gene TRBJ2-5; D unclear. V lost 2 bases and J 5 bases, leaving 3 bases between the germline ends. Germline V lookup: CDR1 MNHEY, CDR2 SVGAGI. The CDR3 runs 11 residues. The CDR3 DNA is TGTGCCAGCAGTTACATGGAGACCCAGTACTTC. Amino acid sequence: CASSYMETQYF.

Turning to this clonotype: Mismatch with germline at one junction end may stem from a read error. The chain links TRBV20-1 to TRBJ1-5; D might be TRBD1 (6 bases). The CDR3 is 15 amino acids. Per the germline V gene, CDR1 is DFQATT and CDR2 is SNEGSKA (reference sequence). The CDR3 reads CRARVSGAGNQPQHF. The CDR3 bases are TGCAGGGCTAGAGTCTCGGGGGCAGGAAATCAGCCCCAGCATTTT.

V gene TRBV6-2 or TRBV6-3 combines with J gene TRBJ1-1; unclear D gene. CDR3 length: 15 residues. V lost 0 bases, J lost 3 bases, and 11 bases lay in between. Germline CDR1 reads MNHEY; CDR2 reads SVGEGT. Here the CDR3 reads CASSYSTDTHTEAFF. CDR3 DNA sequence: TGTGCCAGCAGTTACTCTACAGATACCCACACTGAAGCTTTCTTT.